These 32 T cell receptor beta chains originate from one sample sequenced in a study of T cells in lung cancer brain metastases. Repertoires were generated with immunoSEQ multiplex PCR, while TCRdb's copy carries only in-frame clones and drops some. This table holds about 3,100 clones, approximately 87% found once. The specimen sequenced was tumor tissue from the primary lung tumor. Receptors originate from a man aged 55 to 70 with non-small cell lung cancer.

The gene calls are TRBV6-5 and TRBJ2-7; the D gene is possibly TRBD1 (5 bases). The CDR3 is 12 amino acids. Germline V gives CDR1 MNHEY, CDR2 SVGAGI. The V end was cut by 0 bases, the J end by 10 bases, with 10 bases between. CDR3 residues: CASSYSKGLQYF. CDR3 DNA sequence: TGTGCCAGCAGTTACTCGAAGGGGTTACAGTACTTC.

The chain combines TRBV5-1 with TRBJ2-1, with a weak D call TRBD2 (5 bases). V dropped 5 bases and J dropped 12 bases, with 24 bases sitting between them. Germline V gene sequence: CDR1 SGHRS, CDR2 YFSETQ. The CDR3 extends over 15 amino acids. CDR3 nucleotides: TGCGCCAGCAGATCGCCCGGGATTACCGTTGGGGTGCAGTTCTTC. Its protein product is CASRSPGITVGVQFF.

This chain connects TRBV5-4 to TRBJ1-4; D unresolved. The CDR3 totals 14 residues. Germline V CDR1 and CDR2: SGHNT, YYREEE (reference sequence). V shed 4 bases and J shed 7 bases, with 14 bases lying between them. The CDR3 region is CASSQGGSGEKLFF. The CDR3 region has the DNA TGTGCCAGCAGCCAAGGAGGGTCGGGTGAAAAACTGTTTTTT.

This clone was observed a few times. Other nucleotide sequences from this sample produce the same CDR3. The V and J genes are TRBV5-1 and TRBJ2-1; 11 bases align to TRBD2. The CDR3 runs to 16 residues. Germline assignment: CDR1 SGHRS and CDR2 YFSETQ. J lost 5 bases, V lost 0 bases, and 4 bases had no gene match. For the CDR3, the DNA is TGCGCCAGCAGCTTGGAGCTAGCGGGGGGTAACAATGAGCAGTTCTTC. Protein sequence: CASSLELAGGNNEQFF.

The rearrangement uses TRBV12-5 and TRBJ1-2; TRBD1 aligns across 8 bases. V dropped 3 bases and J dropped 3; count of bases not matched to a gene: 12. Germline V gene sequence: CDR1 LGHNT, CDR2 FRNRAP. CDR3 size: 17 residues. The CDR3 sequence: CASGFWQNRGVDYGYTF. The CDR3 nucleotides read TGTGCTAGTGGTTTTTGGCAGAACAGGGGGGTTGACTATGGCTACACCTTC.

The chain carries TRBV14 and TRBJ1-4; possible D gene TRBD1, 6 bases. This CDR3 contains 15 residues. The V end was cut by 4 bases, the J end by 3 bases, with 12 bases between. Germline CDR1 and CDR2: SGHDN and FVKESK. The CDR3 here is CASSPARGANEKLFF. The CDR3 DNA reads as TGTGCCAGCAGCCCTGCAAGGGGGGCTAATGAAAAACTGTTTTTT.

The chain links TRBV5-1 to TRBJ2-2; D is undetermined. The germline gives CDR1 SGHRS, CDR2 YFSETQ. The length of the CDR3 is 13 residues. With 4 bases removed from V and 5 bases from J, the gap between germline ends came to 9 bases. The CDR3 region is CASSQIDTGELFF. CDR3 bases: TGCGCCAGCAGCCAGATCGATACCGGGGAGCTGTTTTTT.

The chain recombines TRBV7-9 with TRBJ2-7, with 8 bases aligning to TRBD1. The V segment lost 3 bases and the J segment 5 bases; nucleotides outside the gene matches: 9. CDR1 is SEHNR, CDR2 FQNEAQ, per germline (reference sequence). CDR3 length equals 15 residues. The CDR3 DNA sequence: TGTGCCAGCAGCTTCGGGACAGGTCCTTGGCACGAGCAGTACTTC. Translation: CASSFGTGPWHEQYF.

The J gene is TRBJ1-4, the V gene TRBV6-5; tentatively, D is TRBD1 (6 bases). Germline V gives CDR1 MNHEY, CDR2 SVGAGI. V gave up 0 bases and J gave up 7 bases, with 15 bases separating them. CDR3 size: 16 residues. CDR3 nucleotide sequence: TGTGCCAGCAGTTACTCTTCCGGGGGCATACCTGAAAAACTGTTTTTT. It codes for CASSYSSGGIPEKLFF.

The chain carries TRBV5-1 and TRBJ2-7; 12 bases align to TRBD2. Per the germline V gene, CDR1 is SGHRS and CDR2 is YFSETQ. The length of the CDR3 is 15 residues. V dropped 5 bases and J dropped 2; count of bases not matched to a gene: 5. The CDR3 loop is CASRQLAGGTYEQYF. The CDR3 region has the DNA TGCGCCAGCAGACAACTAGCGGGAGGTACCTACGAGCAGTACTTC. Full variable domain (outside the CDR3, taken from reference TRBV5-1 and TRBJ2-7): KAGVTQTPRYLIKTRGQQVTLSCSPISGHRSVSWYQQTPGQGLQFLFEYFSETQRNKGNFPGRFSGRQFSNSRSEMNVSTLELGDSALYLCASRQLAGGTYEQYFGPGTRLTVT.

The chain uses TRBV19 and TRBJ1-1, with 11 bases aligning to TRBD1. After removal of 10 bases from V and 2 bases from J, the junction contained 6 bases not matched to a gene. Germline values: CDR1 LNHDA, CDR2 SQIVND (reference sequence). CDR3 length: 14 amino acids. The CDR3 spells CATGDRGRNTEAFF. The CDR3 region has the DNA TGTGCCACCGGGGACAGGGGGAGAAACACTGAAGCTTTCTTT.

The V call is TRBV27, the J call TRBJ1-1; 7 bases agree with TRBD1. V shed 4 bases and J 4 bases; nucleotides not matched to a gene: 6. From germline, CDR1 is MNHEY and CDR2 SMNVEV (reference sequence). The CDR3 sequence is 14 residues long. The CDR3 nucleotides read TGTGCCAGCAGTTGGCGACAGGGAGTCACTGAAGCTTTCTTT. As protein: CASSWRQGVTEAFF.

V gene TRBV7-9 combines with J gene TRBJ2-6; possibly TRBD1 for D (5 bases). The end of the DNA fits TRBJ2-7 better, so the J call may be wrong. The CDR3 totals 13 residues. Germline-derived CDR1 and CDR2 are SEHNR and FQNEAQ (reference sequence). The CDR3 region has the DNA TGTGCCAGCAGCGTGACGGACACTTACGAGCAGTACTTC. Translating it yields CASSVTDTYEQYF.

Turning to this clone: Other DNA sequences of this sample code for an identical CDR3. The CDR3 is CASSLYPGLVTLEQYF. The CDR3 DNA reads TGTGCCAGCAGCTTATACCCGGGACTAGTTACCCTCGAGCAGTACTTC. The J gene is TRBJ2-7, the V gene TRBV11-3; 8 bases align to TRBD2. CDR3 size: 16 residues. The V segment lost 2 bases and the J segment 6 bases; nucleotides outside the gene matches: 12. The germline CDR1 and CDR2 sequences are SGHNT and YENEEA.

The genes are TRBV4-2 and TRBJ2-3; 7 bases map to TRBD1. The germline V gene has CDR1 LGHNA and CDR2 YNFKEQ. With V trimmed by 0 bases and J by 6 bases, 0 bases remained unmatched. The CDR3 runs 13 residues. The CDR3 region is CASSQEQGDTQYF. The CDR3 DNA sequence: TGTGCCAGCAGCCAAGAACAGGGGGATACGCAGTATTTT.

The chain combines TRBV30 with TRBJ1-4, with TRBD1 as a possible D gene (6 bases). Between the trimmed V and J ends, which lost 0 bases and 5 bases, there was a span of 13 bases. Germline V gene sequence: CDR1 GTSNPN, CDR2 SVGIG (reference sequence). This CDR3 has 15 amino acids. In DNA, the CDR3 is TGTGCCTGGAGTGTCTCCGGACAGATGAATGAAAAACTGTTTTTT. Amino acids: CAWSVSGQMNEKLFF.

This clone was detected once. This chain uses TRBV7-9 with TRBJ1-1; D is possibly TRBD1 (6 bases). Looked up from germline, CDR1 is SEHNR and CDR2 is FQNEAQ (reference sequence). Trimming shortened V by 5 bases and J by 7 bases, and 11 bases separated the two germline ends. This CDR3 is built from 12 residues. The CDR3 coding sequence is TGTGCCAGCAGCGAAGACAGGTTTGAAGCTTTCTTT. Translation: CASSEDRFEAFF. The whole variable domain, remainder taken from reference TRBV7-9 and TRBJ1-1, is DTGVSQNPRHKITKRGQNVTFRCDPISEHNRLYWYRQTLGQGPEFLTYFQNEAQLEKSRLLSDRFSAERPKGSFSTLEIQRTEQGDSAMYLCASSEDRFEAFFGQGTRLTVV.

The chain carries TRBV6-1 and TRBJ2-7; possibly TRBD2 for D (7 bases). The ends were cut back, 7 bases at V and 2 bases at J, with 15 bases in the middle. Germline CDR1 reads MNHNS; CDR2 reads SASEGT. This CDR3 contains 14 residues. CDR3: CASMRRGGPYEQYF. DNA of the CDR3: TGTGCCAGCATGCGGAGGGGGGGGCCCTACGAGCAGTACTTC.

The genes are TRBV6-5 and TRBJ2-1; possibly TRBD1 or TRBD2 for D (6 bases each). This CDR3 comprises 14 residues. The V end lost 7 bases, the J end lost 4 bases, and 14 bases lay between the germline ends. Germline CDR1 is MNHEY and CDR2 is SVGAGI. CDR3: CASKGGQQYNEQFF. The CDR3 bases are TGTGCCAGCAAAGGGGGGCAACAGTACAATGAGCAGTTCTTC.

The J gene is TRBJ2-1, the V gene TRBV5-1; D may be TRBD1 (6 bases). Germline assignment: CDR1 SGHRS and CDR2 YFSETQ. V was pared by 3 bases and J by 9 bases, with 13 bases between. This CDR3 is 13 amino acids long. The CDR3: CASSSWVQGEQFF. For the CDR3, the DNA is TGCGCCAGCAGCTCTTGGGTACAGGGTGAGCAGTTCTTC.

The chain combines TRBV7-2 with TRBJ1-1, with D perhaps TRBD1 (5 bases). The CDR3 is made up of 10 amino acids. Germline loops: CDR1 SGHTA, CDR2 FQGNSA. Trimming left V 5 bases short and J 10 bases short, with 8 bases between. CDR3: CASSLGVAFF. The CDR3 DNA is TGTGCCAGCAGCCTGGGGGTAGCTTTCTTT.

In DNA form, the CDR3 reads TGTGCCAGCTCACCACCGAAAGCAGGGTCCACCGGGGAGCTGTTTTTT. This sequence encodes CASSPPKAGSTGELFF. The chain joins TRBV18 to TRBJ2-2; tentative D call: TRBD1 (5 bases). The CDR3 spans 16 residues. Trimming took off 0 bases at V and 4 bases at J, with 12 bases between the two ends. Germline lookup yields CDR1 KGHSH and CDR2 LQKENI.

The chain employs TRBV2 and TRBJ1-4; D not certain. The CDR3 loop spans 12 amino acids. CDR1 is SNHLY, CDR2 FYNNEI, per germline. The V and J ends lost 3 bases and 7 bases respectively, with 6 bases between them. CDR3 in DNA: TGTGCCAGCAGTGACCAGGTTGAAAAACTGTTTTTT. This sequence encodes CASSDQVEKLFF.

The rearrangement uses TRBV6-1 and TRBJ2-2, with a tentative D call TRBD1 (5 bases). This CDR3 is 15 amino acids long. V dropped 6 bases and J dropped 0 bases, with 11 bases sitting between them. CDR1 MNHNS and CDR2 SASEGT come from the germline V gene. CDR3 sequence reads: CASRDSYPNTGELFF. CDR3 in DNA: TGTGCCAGCAGAGACAGTTACCCGAACACCGGGGAGCTGTTTTTT.

CDR3 region: CASSLVRGSSYEQYF. CDR3 nucleotide sequence: TGTGCCAGCAGCTTAGTAAGGGGTAGCTCCTACGAGCAGTACTTC. The chain joins TRBV7-9 to TRBJ2-7; D might be TRBD1 (5 bases). With 1 base removed from V and 0 bases from J, the gap between germline ends came to 10 bases. Germline lookup yields CDR1 SEHNR and CDR2 FQNEAQ (reference sequence). The CDR3 consists of 15 residues.

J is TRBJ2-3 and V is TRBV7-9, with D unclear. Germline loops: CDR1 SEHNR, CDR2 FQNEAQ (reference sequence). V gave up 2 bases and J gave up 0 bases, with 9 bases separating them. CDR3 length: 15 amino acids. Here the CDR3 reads CASSLIKLSTDTQYF. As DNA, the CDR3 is TGTGCCAGCAGCTTAATAAAGCTTAGCACAGATACGCAGTATTTT. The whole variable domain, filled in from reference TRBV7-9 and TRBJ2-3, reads DTGVSQNPRHKITKRGQNVTFRCDPISEHNRLYWYRQTLGQGPEFLTYFQNEAQLEKSRLLSDRFSAERPKGSFSTLEIQRTEQGDSAMYLCASSLIKLSTDTQYFGPGTRLTVL.

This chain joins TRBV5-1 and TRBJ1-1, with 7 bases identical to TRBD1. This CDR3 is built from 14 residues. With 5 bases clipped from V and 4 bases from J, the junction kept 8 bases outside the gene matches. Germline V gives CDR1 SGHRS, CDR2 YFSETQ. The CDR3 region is CASRTQGVGTEAFF. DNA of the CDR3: TGCGCCAGCAGAACCCAGGGGGTGGGCACTGAAGCTTTCTTT.

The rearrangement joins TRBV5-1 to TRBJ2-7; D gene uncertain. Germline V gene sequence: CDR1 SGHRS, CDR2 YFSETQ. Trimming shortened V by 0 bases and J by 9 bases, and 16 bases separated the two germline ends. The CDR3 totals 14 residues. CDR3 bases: TGCGCCAGCAGCTTGGTAGCAGAACCTACGAGGCAGTACTTC. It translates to CASSLVAEPTRQYF.

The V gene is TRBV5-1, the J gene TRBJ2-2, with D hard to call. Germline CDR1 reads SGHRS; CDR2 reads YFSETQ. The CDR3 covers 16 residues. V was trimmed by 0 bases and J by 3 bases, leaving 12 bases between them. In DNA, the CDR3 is TGCGCCAGCAGCTTGGTTTTAGACTCTTACACCGGGGAGCTGTTTTTT. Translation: CASSLVLDSYTGELFF.

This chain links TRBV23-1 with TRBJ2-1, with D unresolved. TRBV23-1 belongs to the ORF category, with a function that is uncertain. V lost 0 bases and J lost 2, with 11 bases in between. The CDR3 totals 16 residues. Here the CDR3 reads CASSQSEQAPYNEQFF. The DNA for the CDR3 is TGCGCCAGCAGTCAATCGGAGCAGGCTCCCTACAATGAGCAGTTCTTC.

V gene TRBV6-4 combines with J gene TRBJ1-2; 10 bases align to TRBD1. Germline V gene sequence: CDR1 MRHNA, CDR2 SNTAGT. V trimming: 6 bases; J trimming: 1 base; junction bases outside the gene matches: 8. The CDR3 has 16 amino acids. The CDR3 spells CASRQSRDRGNYGYTF. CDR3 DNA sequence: TGTGCCAGCAGACAAAGCCGGGACAGGGGTAACTATGGCTACACCTTC.

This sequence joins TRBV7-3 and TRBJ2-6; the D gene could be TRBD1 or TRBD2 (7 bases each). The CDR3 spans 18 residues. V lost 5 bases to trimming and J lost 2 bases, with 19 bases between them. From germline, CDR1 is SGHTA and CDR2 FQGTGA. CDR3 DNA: TGTGCCAGCAGCCCCCAGGGGCAGGGGGGGACTGGGGCCAACGTCCTGACTTTC. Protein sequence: CASSPQGQGGTGANVLTF.